This T cell receptor (beta chain) was recovered during a study of cytomegalovirus exposure and HLA in healthy donors. Study-wide results and limits: According to a subsequent analysis, TCR clusters identified in the first cohort showed a tendency to co-occur across the roughly 110 validation repertoires. Rarity marked most TCR sequences, yet some public TCRs occurred in many donors. TCR beta chains numbering about 160 were designated cytomegalovirus-associated.

Looked up from germline, CDR1 is LNHNV and CDR2 is YYDKDF (reference sequence). V was clipped by 1 base and J by 3 bases; unmatched bases: 0. The CDR3 is 14 amino acids. Details on this clone: As yet, its antigen is unknown.

Measured with immunoSEQ multiplex PCR; TCRdb has only the in-frame clones, and not every one. The data hold under 200,000 clones, with roughly 91% observed a single time. The sequenced sample consisted of PBMCs. This clonotype originated in a woman aged 18-29 years in good health and CMV-seropositive. V usage is TRBV15 and J usage is TRBJ2-5, with 9 bases identical to TRBD1. The CDR3 region is CATSRGQGEETQYF. The CDR3 nucleotides read TGTGCCACCAGCAGAGGACAGGGGGAAGAGACCCAGTACTTC.